This T cell receptor beta chain was found in a study of cytomegalovirus exposure and HLA in healthy donors. General study findings and limits: Sequences of the TCR beta chain were said to predict the HLA-A and HLA-B alleles of most subjects accurately. Researchers reported in a later analysis that a missense DCLRE1C variant was tied to TCR beta V- and J-gene trimming. Cytomegalovirus-associated TCR beta chains were listed, numbering some 180.

PCR involved 60 Vbeta and 13 Jbeta primers. Using immunoSEQ multiplex PCR, the repertoire was profiled, and TCRdb retains in-frame clones only, with some absent. Of about 83,000 clones in the sample, roughly 79% are singletons; the top ten hold under 2%. A word on this clone: What it binds is not known.

CDR3 length: 13 residues. Per germline, CDR1 SGHDN and CDR2 FVKESK. V was pared by 6 bases and J by 5 bases, with 4 bases of the junction left unmatched. Sample: PBMCs. The origin of this receptor is a woman aged 25 to 39 in good health and CMV-seronegative. The chain links TRBV14 to TRBJ1-1; 9 nucleotides agree with TRBD1. CDR3 in amino acids: CASSLDRGTEAFF. CDR3 nucleotides: TGTGCCAGCAGTCTGGACAGGGGAACTGAAGCTTTCTTT.